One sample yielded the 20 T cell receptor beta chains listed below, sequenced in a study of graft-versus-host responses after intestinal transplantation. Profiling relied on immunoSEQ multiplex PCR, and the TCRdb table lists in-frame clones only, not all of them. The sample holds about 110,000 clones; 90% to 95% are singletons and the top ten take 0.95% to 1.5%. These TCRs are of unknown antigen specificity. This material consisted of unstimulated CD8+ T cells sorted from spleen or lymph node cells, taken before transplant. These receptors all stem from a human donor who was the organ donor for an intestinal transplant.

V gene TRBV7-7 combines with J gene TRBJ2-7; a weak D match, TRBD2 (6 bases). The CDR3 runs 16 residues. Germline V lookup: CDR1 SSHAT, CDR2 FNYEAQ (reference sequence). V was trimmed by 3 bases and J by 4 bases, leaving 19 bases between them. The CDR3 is CASSFLFRASEYEQYF. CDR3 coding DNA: TGTGCCAGCAGCTTTCTTTTTCGGGCTAGCGAGTACGAGCAGTACTTC.

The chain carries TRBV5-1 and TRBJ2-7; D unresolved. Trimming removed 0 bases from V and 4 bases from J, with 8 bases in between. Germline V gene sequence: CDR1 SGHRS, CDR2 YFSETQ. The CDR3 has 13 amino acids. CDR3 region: CASSLAPGYEQYF. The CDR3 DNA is TGCGCCAGCAGCTTGGCCCCAGGTTACGAGCAGTACTTC. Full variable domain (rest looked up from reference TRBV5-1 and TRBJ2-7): KAGVTQTPRYLIKTRGQQVTLSCSPISGHRSVSWYQQTPGQGLQFLFEYFSETQRNKGNFPGRFSGRQFSNSRSEMNVSTLELGDSALYLCASSLAPGYEQYFGPGTRLTVT.

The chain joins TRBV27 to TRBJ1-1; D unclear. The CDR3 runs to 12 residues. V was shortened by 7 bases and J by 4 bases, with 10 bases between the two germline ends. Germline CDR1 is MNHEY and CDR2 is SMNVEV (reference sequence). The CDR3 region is CASNRPGTEAFF. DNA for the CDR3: TGTGCCAGCAATAGACCTGGCACTGAAGCTTTCTTT.

In DNA form, the CDR3 reads TGTGCCAGCTCACTGACGACGAAAACCTTCTATGGCTACACCTTC. This codes for CASSLTTKTFYGYTF. The chain combines TRBV18 with TRBJ1-2; D unclear. The germline CDR1 and CDR2 sequences are KGHSH and LQKENI. The ends were cut back, 4 bases at V and 4 bases at J, with 16 bases in the middle. The CDR3 sequence is 15 residues long.

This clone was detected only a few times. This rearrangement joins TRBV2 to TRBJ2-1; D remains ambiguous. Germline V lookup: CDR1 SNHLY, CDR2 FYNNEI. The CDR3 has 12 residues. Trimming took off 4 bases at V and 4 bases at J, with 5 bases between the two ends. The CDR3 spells CASSVSYNEQFF. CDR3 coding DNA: TGTGCCAGCAGTGTTAGTTACAATGAGCAGTTCTTC.

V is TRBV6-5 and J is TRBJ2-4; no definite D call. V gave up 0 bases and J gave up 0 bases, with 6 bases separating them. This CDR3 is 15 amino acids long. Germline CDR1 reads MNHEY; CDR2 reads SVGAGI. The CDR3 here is CASSYSSGAKNIQYF. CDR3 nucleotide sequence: TGTGCCAGCAGTTACTCAAGTGGAGCCAAAAACATTCAGTACTTC.

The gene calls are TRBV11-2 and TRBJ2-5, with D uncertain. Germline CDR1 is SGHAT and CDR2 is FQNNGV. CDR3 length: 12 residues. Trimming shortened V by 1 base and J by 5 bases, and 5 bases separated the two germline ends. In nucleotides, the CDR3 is TGTGCCAGCAGCTTAGGATGGGAGACCCAGTACTTC. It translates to CASSLGWETQYF. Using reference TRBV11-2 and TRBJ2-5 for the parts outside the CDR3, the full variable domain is EAGVAQSPRYKIIEKRQSVAFWCNPISGHATLYWYQQILGQGPKLLIQFQNNGVVDDSQLPKDRFSAERLKGVDSTLKIQPAKLEDSAVYLCASSLGWETQYFGPGTRLLVL.

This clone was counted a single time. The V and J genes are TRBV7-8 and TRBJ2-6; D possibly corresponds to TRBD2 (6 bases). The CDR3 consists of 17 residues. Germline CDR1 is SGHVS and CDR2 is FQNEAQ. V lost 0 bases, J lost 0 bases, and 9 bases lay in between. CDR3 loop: CASSLAGGTSGANVLTF. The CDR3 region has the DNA TGTGCCAGCAGCTTAGCTGGGGGGACCTCTGGGGCCAACGTCCTGACTTTC.

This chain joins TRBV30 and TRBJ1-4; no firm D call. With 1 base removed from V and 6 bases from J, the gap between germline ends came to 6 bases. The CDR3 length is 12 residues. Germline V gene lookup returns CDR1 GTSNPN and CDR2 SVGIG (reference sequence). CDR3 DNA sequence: TGTGCCTGGAGTGAGGACGATGAAAAACTGTTTTTT. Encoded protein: CAWSEDDEKLFF. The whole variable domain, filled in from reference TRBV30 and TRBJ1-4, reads SQTIHQWPATLVQPVGSPLSLECTVEGTSNPNLYWYRQAAGRGLQLLFYSVGIGQISSEVPQNLSASRPQDRQFILSSKKLLLSDSGFYLCAWSEDDEKLFFGSGTQLSVL.

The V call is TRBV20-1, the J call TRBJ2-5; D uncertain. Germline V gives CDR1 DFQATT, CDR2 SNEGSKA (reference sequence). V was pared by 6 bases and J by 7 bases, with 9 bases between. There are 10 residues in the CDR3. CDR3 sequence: CSALEGTQYF. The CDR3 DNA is TGCAGTGCCCTAGAAGGGACCCAGTACTTC.

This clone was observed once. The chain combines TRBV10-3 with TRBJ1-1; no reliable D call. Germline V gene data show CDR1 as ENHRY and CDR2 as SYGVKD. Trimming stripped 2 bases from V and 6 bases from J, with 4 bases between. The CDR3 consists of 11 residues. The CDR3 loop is CAISEGAEAFF. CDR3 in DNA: TGTGCCATCAGTGAGGGGGCTGAAGCTTTCTTT.

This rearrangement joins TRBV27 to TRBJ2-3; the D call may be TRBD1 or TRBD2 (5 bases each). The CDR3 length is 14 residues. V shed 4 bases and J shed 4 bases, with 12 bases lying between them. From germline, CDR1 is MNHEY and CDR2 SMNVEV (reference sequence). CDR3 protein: CASSWGLGPDTQYF. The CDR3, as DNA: TGTGCCAGCAGTTGGGGATTGGGACCAGATACGCAGTATTTT.

The CDR3 DNA reads as TGTGCCAGCAGTGAAGAGATCTACGAGCAGTACTTC. This gives the protein CASSEEIYEQYF. This chain links TRBV2 with TRBJ2-7; D not resolved. Trimming removed 1 base from V and 3 bases from J, with 4 bases in between. CDR1 SNHLY and CDR2 FYNNEI come from the germline V gene. CDR3 length: 12 amino acids.

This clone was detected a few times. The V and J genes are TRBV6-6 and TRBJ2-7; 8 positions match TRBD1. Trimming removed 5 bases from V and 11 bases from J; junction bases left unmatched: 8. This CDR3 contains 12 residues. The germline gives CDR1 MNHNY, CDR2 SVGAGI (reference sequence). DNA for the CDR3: TGTGCCAGCAGTACAGGGGGTTGGTGGAAGTACTTC. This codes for CASSTGGWWKYF.

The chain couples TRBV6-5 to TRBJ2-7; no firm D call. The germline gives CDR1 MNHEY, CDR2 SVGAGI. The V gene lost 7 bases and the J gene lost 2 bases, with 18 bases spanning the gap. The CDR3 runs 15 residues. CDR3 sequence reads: CASTTLFSETYEQYF. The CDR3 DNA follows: TGTGCCAGCACCACTCTCTTTTCCGAGACCTACGAGCAGTACTTC.

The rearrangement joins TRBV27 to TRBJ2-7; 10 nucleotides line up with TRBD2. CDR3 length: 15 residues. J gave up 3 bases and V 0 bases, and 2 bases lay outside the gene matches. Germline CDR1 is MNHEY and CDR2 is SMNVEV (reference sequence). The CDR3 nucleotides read TGTGCCAGCAGTTTATCGAAGCGGGAGGGCTACGAGCAGTACTTC. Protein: CASSLSKREGYEQYF.

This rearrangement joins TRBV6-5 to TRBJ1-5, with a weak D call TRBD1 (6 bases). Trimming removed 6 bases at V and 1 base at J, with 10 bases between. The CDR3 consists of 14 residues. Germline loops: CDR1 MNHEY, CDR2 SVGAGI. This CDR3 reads CASRPRGSNQPQHF. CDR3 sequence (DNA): TGTGCCAGCAGGCCCAGGGGAAGCAATCAGCCCCAGCATTTT.

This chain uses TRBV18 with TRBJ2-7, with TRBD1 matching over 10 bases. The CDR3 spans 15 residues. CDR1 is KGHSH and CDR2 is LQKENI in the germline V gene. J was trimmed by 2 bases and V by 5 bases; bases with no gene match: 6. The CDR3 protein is CASSARDRGTYEQYF. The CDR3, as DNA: TGTGCCAGCTCAGCAAGGGACAGGGGCACCTACGAGCAGTACTTC.

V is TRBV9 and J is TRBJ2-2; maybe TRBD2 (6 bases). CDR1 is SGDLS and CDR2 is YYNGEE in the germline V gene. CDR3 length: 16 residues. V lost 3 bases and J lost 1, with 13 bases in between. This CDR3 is CASSAGTGLNTGELFF. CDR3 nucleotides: TGTGCCAGCAGCGCCGGGACTGGGCTGAACACCGGGGAGCTGTTTTTT.

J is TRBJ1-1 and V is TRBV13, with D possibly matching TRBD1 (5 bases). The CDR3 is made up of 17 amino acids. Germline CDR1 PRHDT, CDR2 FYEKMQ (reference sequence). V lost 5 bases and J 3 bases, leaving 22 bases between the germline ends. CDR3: CASSLGGGPALHTEAFF. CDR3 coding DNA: TGTGCCAGCAGCCTTGGGGGAGGGCCAGCGTTACACACTGAAGCTTTCTTT.